This T cell receptor (beta chain) was profiled in a study of control samples from healthy donors and cancer patients. This clone was seen only a few times. Looked up from germline, CDR1 is SEHNR and CDR2 is FQNEAQ (reference sequence). The germline V and J ends were trimmed by 2 bases and 5 bases, with 9 bases remaining between them. The CDR3 is 13 residues long. The repertoire was sequenced with immunoSEQ multiplex PCR; TCRdb's copy has only in-frame clones and lacks some. The sample gives approximately 90,000 clones, about 87% of which show up once; approximately 14% is in the top ten. The receptor was derived from a woman in her 70s in good health. Sequencing input: blood. The V call is TRBV7-9, the J call TRBJ1-1; D unclear. The chain's CDR3 is CASSLQRSTEAFF. CDR3 nucleotide sequence: TGTGCCAGCAGCTTACAGCGAAGTACTGAAGCTTTCTTT. The whole variable domain, remainder taken from reference TRBV7-9 and TRBJ1-1, is DTGVSQNPRHKITKRGQNVTFRCDPISEHNRLYWYRQTLGQGPEFLTYFQNEAQLEKSRLLSDRFSAERPKGSFSTLEIQRTEQGDSAMYLCASSLQRSTEAFFGQGTRLTVV.